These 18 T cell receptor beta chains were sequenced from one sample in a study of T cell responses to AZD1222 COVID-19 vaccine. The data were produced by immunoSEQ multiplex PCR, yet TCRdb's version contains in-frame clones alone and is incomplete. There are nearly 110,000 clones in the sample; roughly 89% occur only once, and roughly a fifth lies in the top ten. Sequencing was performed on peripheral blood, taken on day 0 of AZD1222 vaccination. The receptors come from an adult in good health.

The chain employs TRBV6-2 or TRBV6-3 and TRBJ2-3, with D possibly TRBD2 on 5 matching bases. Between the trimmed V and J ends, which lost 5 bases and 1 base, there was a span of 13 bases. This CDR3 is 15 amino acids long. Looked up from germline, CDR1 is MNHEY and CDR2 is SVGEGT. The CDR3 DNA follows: TGTGCCAGCAGTACCGCACTAGGGCGCACAGATACGCAGTATTTT. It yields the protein CASSTALGRTDTQYF.

CDR3 coding DNA: TGCGCCAGCAGCCAAGCACTTACAGGGCGTGATTCACCCCTCCACTTT. Translated, it gives CASSQALTGRDSPLHF. V usage is TRBV4-3 and J usage is TRBJ1-6; D perhaps matches TRBD1 (6 bases). The V gene lost 1 base and the J gene lost 8 bases, with 15 bases spanning the gap. The CDR3 is made up of 16 amino acids. The germline V gene encodes CDR1 LGHNA and CDR2 YSLEER.

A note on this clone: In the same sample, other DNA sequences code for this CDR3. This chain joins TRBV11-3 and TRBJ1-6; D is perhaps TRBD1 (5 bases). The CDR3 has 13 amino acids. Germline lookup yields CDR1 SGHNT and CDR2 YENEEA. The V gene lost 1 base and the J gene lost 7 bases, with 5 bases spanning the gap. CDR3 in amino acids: CASSLGGNSPLHF. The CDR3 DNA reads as TGTGCCAGCAGCTTAGGGGGGAATTCACCCCTCCACTTT.

The CDR3 loop reads CAWSPDRGLNSPLHF. Here the CDR3 DNA reads TGTGCCTGGAGTCCCGACAGGGGGCTCAATTCACCCCTCCACTTT. The chain combines TRBV30 with TRBJ1-6, with 10 bases identical to TRBD1. The CDR3 covers 15 residues. Germline CDR1 reads GTSNPN; CDR2 reads SVGIG (reference sequence). V was clipped by 2 bases and J by 7 bases; unmatched bases: 5.

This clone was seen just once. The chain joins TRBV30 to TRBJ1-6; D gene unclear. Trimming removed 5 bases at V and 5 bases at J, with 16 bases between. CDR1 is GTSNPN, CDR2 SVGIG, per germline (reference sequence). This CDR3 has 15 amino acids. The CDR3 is CAWARTLGDNSPLHF. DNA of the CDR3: TGTGCCTGGGCCCGGACCCTGGGAGATAATTCACCCCTCCACTTT.

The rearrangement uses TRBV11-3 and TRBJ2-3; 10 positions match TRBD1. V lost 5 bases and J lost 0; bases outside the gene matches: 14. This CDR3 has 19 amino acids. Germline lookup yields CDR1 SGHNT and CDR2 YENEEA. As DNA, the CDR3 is TGTGCCAGCAGCCTAAGTGGGACAGGGGCCTCGGCTAGCACAGATACGCAGTATTTT. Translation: CASSLSGTGASASTDTQYF.

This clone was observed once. The chain's CDR3 is CASSRFKEAGTNTEAFF. CDR3 coding DNA: TGTGCCAGCAGTCGATTTAAGGAGGCCGGGACCAACACTGAAGCTTTCTTT. The chain uses TRBV2 and TRBJ1-1, with a tentative D call TRBD1 (5 bases). V was cut by 5 bases and J by 2 bases, with 21 bases left in between. This CDR3 has 17 amino acids. CDR1 is SNHLY, CDR2 FYNNEI, per germline.

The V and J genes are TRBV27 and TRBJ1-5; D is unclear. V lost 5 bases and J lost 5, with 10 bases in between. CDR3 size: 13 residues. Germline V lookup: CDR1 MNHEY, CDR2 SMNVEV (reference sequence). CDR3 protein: CASSKGLYQPQHF. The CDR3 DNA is TGTGCCAGCAGTAAAGGACTGTATCAGCCCCAGCATTTT.

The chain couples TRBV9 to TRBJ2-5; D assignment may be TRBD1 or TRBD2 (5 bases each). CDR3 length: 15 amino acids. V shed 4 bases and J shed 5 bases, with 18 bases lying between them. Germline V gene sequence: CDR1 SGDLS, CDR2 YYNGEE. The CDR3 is CASSPRGRGRETQYF. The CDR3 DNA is TGTGCCAGCAGCCCGAGAGGCCGGGGCAGGGAGACCCAGTACTTC.

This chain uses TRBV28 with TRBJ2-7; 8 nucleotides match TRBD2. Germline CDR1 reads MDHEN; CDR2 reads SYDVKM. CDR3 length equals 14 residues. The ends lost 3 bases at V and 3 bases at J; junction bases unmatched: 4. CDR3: CASSLRGASYEQYF. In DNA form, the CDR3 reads TGTGCCAGCAGTTTGCGGGGGGCCAGCTACGAGCAGTACTTC.

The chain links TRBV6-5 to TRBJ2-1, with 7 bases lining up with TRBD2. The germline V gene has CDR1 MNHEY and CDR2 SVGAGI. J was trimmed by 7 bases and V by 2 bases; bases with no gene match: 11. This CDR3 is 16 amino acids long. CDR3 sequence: CASSYPGPGEGNEQFF. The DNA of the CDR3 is TGTGCCAGCAGTTACCCGGGCCCGGGGGAGGGGAATGAGCAGTTCTTC.

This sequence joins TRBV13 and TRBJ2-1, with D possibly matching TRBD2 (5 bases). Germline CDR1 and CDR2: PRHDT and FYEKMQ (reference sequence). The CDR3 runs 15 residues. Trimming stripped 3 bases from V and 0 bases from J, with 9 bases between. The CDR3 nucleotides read TGTGCCAGCAGCTTTTTGGGGAGCTCCTACAATGAGCAGTTCTTC. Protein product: CASSFLGSSYNEQFF. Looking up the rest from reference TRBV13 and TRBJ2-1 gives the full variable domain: AAGVIQSPRHLIKEKRETATLKCYPIPRHDTVYWYQQGPGQDPQFLISFYEKMQSDKGSIPDRFSAQQFSDYHSELNMSSLELGDSALYFCASSFLGSSYNEQFFGPGTRLTVL.

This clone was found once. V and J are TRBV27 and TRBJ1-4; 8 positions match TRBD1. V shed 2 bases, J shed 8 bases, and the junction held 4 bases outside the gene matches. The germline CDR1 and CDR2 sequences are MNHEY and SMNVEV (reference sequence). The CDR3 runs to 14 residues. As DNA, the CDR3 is TGTGCCAGCAGTTTAACACAGGGGGGGGAAAAACTGTTTTTT. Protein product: CASSLTQGGEKLFF. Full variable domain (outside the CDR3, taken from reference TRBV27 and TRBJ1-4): EAQVTQNPRYLITVTGKKLTVTCSQNMNHEYMSWYRQDPGLGLRQIYYSMNVEVTDKGDVPEGYKVSRKEKRNFPLILESPSPNQTSLYFCASSLTQGGEKLFFGSGTQLSVL.

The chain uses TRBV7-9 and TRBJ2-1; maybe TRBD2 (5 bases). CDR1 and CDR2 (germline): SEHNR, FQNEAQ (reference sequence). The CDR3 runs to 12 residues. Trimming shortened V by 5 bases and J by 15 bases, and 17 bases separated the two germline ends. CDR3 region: CASSVSGVSRFF. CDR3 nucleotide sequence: TGTGCCAGCAGCGTGTCCGGGGTTAGTAGGTTCTTC.

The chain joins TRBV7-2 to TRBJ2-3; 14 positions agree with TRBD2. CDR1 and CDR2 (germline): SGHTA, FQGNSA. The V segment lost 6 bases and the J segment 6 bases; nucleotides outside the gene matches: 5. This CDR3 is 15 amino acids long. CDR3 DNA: TGTGCCAGCAGTCGGAGACTAGCGGGGGGGGATACGCAGTATTTT. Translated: CASSRRLAGGDTQYF.

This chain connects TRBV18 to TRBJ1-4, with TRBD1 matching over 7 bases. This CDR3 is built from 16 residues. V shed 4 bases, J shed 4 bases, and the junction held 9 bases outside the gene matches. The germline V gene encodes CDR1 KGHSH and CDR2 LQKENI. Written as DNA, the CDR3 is TGTGCCAGCTCACTCGACCGGGACAGACATAATGAAAAACTGTTTTTT. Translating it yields CASSLDRDRHNEKLFF.

CDR3 DNA sequence: TGTGCCAGCCACCCCCCAAAGGTTTATACGCAGTATTTT. Translating it yields CASHPPKVYTQYF. This chain links TRBV28 with TRBJ2-3; no clear D. Germline V gene sequence: CDR1 MDHEN, CDR2 SYDVKM. The CDR3 consists of 13 residues. V was clipped by 8 bases and J by 7 bases, with 16 bases between them. Based on the CDR3 plus reference TRBV28 and TRBJ2-3, the full variable domain is DVKVTQSSRYLVKRTGEKVFLECVQDMDHENMFWYRQDPGLGLRLIYFSYDVKMKEKGDIPEGYSVSREKKERFSLILESASTNQTSMYLCASHPPKVYTQYFGPGTRLTVL.

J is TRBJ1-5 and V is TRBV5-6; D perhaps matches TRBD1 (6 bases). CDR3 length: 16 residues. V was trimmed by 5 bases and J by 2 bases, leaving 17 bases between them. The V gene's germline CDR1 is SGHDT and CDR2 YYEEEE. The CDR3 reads CASRSLRGGRNQPQHF. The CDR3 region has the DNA TGTGCCAGCAGGAGTCTCAGGGGAGGTCGCAATCAGCCCCAGCATTTT.